These 27 T cell receptor beta chains came from one sample sequenced in a study of shared clonotypes between healthy human individuals. Repertoires were generated with immunoSEQ multiplex PCR, while TCRdb's copy carries only in-frame clones and drops some. Among hundreds of thousands of clones listed, over 90% were seen once. It was CD45RO-negative cells, positively selected for CCR7, that made up naive CD8 cells, with terminally differentiated effector memory CD45RA+ cells excluded. What was sequenced was naive CD8+ T cells sorted from blood. Receptor source: a man in his thirties or forties in good health.

Concerning this clone: The identical CDR3 is also encoded by other nucleotide sequences in the sample. The chain uses TRBV9 and TRBJ2-1; D unresolved. The CDR3 has 13 amino acids. The V gene lost 0 bases and the J gene lost 7 bases, with 8 bases spanning the gap. CDR1 and CDR2 (germline): SGDLS, YYNGEE. The DNA of the CDR3 is TGTGCCAGCAGCGTAGGGGGTAGGAATGAGCAGTTCTTC. It encodes CASSVGGRNEQFF. The full variable domain, completed using reference TRBV9 and TRBJ2-1, is DSGVTQTPKHLITATGQRVTLRCSPRSGDLSVYWYQQSLDQGLQFLIQYYNGEERAKGNILERFSAQQFPDLHSELNLSSLELGDSALYFCASSVGGRNEQFFGPGTRLTVL.

The chain employs TRBV7-9 and TRBJ2-1; 7 nucleotides align to TRBD2. The CDR3 extends over 14 amino acids. Germline loops: CDR1 SEHNR, CDR2 FQNEAQ (reference sequence). J gave up 4 bases and V 5 bases, and 5 bases lay outside the gene matches. The CDR3 loop reads CASSGSGSYNEQFF. CDR3 DNA: TGTGCCAGCAGCGGTAGCGGGTCTTACAATGAGCAGTTCTTC.

This clone was picked up a small number of times. This same CDR3 is encoded by further DNA sequences in the sample. The chain uses TRBV5-1 and TRBJ2-7; 11 bases fit TRBD1. CDR1 is SGHRS, CDR2 YFSETQ, per germline. Trimming at V came to 4 bases and at J to 4 bases, leaving 4 bases not matched to a gene. This CDR3 is 14 amino acids long. CDR3 residues: CASSPGTGGYEQYF. The CDR3 DNA follows: TGCGCCAGCAGCCCCGGGACAGGGGGATACGAGCAGTACTTC.

This clone has a single count. The chain carries TRBV5-6 and TRBJ2-2; 9 nucleotides match TRBD1. Germline V gene sequence: CDR1 SGHDT, CDR2 YYEEEE. With V trimmed by 4 bases and J by 8 bases, 6 bases remained unmatched. This CDR3 is 14 amino acids long. CDR3 in DNA: TGTGCCAGCAGCCCCGGGACAGGGAGAGGGGAGCTGTTTTTT. Amino acids: CASSPGTGRGELFF.

The DNA of the CDR3 is TGTGCCAGCAGCGTAGGATCAGCGATTACCTACGAGCAGTACTTC. The encoded protein is CASSVGSAITYEQYF. The chain carries TRBV9 and TRBJ2-7; no clear D. V lost 0 bases and J 2 bases, leaving 12 bases between the germline ends. Germline loops: CDR1 SGDLS, CDR2 YYNGEE. The CDR3 sequence is 15 residues long.

This chain connects TRBV19 to TRBJ2-7; 9 bases are shared with TRBD2. Germline V gene lookup returns CDR1 LNHDA and CDR2 SQIVND (reference sequence). The V segment lost 4 bases and the J segment 4 bases; nucleotides outside the gene matches: 8. The CDR3 totals 15 residues. The CDR3 reads CASSRGLAMSYEQYF. As DNA, the CDR3 is TGTGCCAGTAGTAGGGGACTAGCAATGAGTTACGAGCAGTACTTC. Supplemented by reference TRBV19 and TRBJ2-7, the full variable domain reads DGGITQSPKYLFRKEGQNVTLSCEQNLNHDAMYWYRQDPGQGLRLIYYSQIVNDFQKGDIAEGYSVSREKKESFPLTVTSAQKNPTAFYLCASSRGLAMSYEQYFGPGTRLTVT.

The chain has TRBV25-1 and TRBJ2-5, with 10 bases lining up with TRBD1. CDR3 length: 16 amino acids. V trimming: 1 base; J trimming: 3 bases; junction bases outside the gene matches: 5. From germline, CDR1 is MGHDK and CDR2 SYGVNS. CDR3 in amino acids: CASSELDRGSKETQYF. CDR3 bases: TGTGCCAGCAGTGAATTGGACAGGGGGTCAAAAGAGACCCAGTACTTC.

The V call is TRBV6-6, the J call TRBJ1-1; TRBD1 agrees at 8 bases. This CDR3 is 15 amino acids long. Germline loops: CDR1 MNHNY, CDR2 SVGAGI (reference sequence). V shed 5 bases and J 10 bases; nucleotides not matched to a gene: 15. The chain's CDR3 is CASSHAIDRGGVAFF. The CDR3 DNA sequence: TGTGCCAGCAGTCACGCGATCGACAGGGGTGGTGTAGCTTTCTTT.

On this clone: The sample carries other DNA sequences with the same CDR3. The chain uses TRBV27 and TRBJ2-2; D gene ambiguous. The CDR3 has 13 residues. Germline CDR1 and CDR2: MNHEY and SMNVEV (reference sequence). The V and J ends lost 5 bases and 0 bases respectively, with 4 bases between them. The CDR3 sequence is CASSLPNTGELFF. DNA of the CDR3: TGTGCCAGCAGTCTCCCGAACACCGGGGAGCTGTTTTTT.

This clone has only one observation. This sample includes further DNA sequences coding for the same CDR3. This sequence joins TRBV5-6 and TRBJ1-1, with no clear D. V was clipped by 1 base and J by 1 base, with 5 bases between them. The CDR3 extends over 13 amino acids. CDR1 and CDR2 (germline): SGHDT, YYEEEE. In nucleotides, the CDR3 is TGTGCCAGCAGCTTGCACGGGAACACTGAAGCTTTCTTT. Protein product: CASSLHGNTEAFF.

This rearrangement joins TRBV2 to TRBJ2-1, with 8 bases lining up with TRBD2. J was trimmed by 0 bases and V by 5 bases; bases with no gene match: 21. This CDR3 spans 21 amino acids. Germline values: CDR1 SNHLY, CDR2 FYNNEI. CDR3: CASSSDGVGGREAISYNEQFF. The CDR3 coding sequence is TGTGCCAGCAGTTCCGACGGGGTAGGAGGGCGGGAGGCCATCTCCTACAATGAGCAGTTCTTC.

The V and J genes are TRBV6-6 and TRBJ2-5; 9 nucleotides match TRBD1. Trimming cost V 5 bases and J 4 bases; bases outside gene matches: 2. CDR3 length equals 13 residues. The germline V gene encodes CDR1 MNHNY and CDR2 SVGAGI (reference sequence). The CDR3 sequence: CASSTTGGETQYF. DNA of the CDR3: TGTGCCAGCAGTACGACAGGGGGAGAGACCCAGTACTTC.

The chain is built from TRBV7-8 and TRBJ2-6; D gene uncertain. This CDR3 is 13 amino acids long. Trimming pared 1 base from V and 4 bases from J, leaving 2 bases between. Germline V lookup: CDR1 SGHVS, CDR2 FQNEAQ. The CDR3 sequence is CASSLEGANVLTF. CDR3 nucleotide sequence: TGTGCCAGCAGCTTAGAGGGGGCCAACGTCCTGACTTTC.

V is TRBV7-9 and J is TRBJ2-1; tentative D call: TRBD2 (6 bases). The CDR3 covers 16 residues. Germline V CDR1 and CDR2: SEHNR, FQNEAQ (reference sequence). V was trimmed by 3 bases and J by 0 bases, leaving 12 bases between them. The CDR3 region has the DNA TGTGCCAGCAGCTTTAGCGTCGGGAGCTCCTACAATGAGCAGTTCTTC. Protein sequence: CASSFSVGSSYNEQFF. The full variable domain, rest sourced from reference TRBV7-9 and TRBJ2-1, is DTGVSQNPRHKITKRGQNVTFRCDPISEHNRLYWYRQTLGQGPEFLTYFQNEAQLEKSRLLSDRFSAERPKGSFSTLEIQRTEQGDSAMYLCASSFSVGSSYNEQFFGPGTRLTVL.

V and J are TRBV7-6 and TRBJ2-3; tentative D call: TRBD2 (5 bases). This CDR3 is built from 15 residues. Germline CDR1 is SGHVS and CDR2 is FNYEAQ. V lost 0 bases and J 6 bases, leaving 13 bases between the germline ends. The CDR3: CASSLAWTPGDTQYF. Written as DNA, the CDR3 is TGTGCCAGCAGCTTAGCCTGGACTCCGGGGGATACGCAGTATTTT. Drawing the rest from reference TRBV7-6 and TRBJ2-3, the complete variable domain is GAGVSQSPRYKVTKRGQDVALRCDPISGHVSLYWYRQALGQGPEFLTYFNYEAQQDKSGLPNDRFSAERPEGSISTLTIQRTEQRDSAMYRCASSLAWTPGDTQYFGPGTRLTVL.

Notes on this clone: A read error may account for a junction end that differs from germline. This chain uses TRBV7-7 with TRBJ2-3, with D perhaps TRBD1 (8 bases). Germline V gene sequence: CDR1 SSHAT, CDR2 FNYEAQ (reference sequence). The CDR3 runs 17 residues. CDR3 sequence reads: CASSLAAGQGISDTQYF. In nucleotides, the CDR3 is TGTGCCAGCAGCCTAGCGGCCGGACAGGGTATATCGGATACGCAGTATTTT. Supplemented by reference TRBV7-7 and TRBJ2-3, the full variable domain reads GAGVSQSPRYKVTKRGQDVTLRCDPISSHATLYWYQQALGQGPEFLTYFNYEAQPDKSGLPSDRFSAERPEGSISTLTIQRTEQRDSAMYRCASSLAAGQGISDTQYFGPGTRLTVL.

This clone appeared a single time. The gene calls are TRBV2 and TRBJ1-2; D remains unclear. Trimming left V 4 bases short and J 10 bases short, with 7 bases between. Germline values: CDR1 SNHLY, CDR2 FYNNEI. This CDR3 spans 10 amino acids. CDR3 DNA: TGTGCCAGCAGTGGGCCGATCTACACCTTC. Translated: CASSGPIYTF.

J is TRBJ2-2 and V is TRBV7-9; maybe TRBD1 (6 bases). Looked up from germline, CDR1 is SEHNR and CDR2 is FQNEAQ (reference sequence). V was shortened by 5 bases and J by 1 base, with 14 bases between the two germline ends. There are 16 residues in the CDR3. The CDR3 DNA is TGTGCCAGCAGCGTCCCGGGCAGGGGGAACACCGGGGAGCTGTTTTTT. Its protein is CASSVPGRGNTGELFF.

V is TRBV9 and J is TRBJ1-2; no firm D call. The CDR3 is made up of 13 amino acids. Germline V CDR1 and CDR2: SGDLS, YYNGEE. The V end lost 3 bases, the J end lost 4 bases, and 10 bases lay between the germline ends. The CDR3 sequence: CASSDGNLYGYTF. The CDR3 DNA sequence: TGTGCCAGCAGCGATGGAAATCTCTATGGCTACACCTTC.

The rearrangement links TRBV30 to TRBJ2-3; D gene unclear. There are 13 residues in the CDR3. The germline V gene encodes CDR1 GTSNPN and CDR2 SVGIG (reference sequence). Trimming removed 4 bases from V and 4 bases from J, with 12 bases in between. The CDR3 loop reads CAWTRTFPDTQYF. CDR3 DNA: TGTGCCTGGACACGGACGTTCCCAGATACGCAGTATTTT.

Note on this clone: Other DNA sequences in this specimen translate into the identical CDR3. The chain has TRBV7-9 and TRBJ1-1, with TRBD1 as a possible D gene (5 bases). This CDR3 is built from 14 residues. V lost 5 bases, J lost 0 bases, and 10 bases lay in between. Germline values: CDR1 SEHNR, CDR2 FQNEAQ (reference sequence). The CDR3 loop reads CASSPGGLNTEAFF. In DNA, the CDR3 is TGTGCCAGCAGCCCCGGGGGGTTGAACACTGAAGCTTTCTTT.

This clone was found a few times. The rearrangement joins TRBV11-2 to TRBJ2-5; possibly TRBD1 for D (6 bases). Germline CDR1 is SGHAT and CDR2 is FQNNGV. The CDR3 is 12 amino acids. V gave up 5 bases and J gave up 5 bases, with 9 bases separating them. The CDR3 bases are TGTGCCAGCAGCGAGGGGGAGGAGACCCAGTACTTC. As protein: CASSEGEETQYF. The full variable domain, its missing parts supplied by reference TRBV11-2 and TRBJ2-5, is EAGVAQSPRYKIIEKRQSVAFWCNPISGHATLYWYQQILGQGPKLLIQFQNNGVVDDSQLPKDRFSAERLKGVDSTLKIQPAKLEDSAVYLCASSEGEETQYFGPGTRLLVL.

The chain uses TRBV7-6 and TRBJ2-5, with 10 bases lining up with TRBD2. The trim removed 5 bases at V and 2 bases at J, leaving 14 bases unmatched. This CDR3 contains 18 residues. Germline loops: CDR1 SGHVS, CDR2 FNYEAQ. CDR3: CASSPLPPGLANQETQYF. In DNA form, the CDR3 reads TGTGCCAGCAGCCCCCTCCCCCCGGGACTAGCGAATCAAGAGACCCAGTACTTC. The variable domain in full, with the rest retrieved from reference TRBV7-6 and TRBJ2-5, is GAGVSQSPRYKVTKRGQDVALRCDPISGHVSLYWYRQALGQGPEFLTYFNYEAQQDKSGLPNDRFSAERPEGSISTLTIQRTEQRDSAMYRCASSPLPPGLANQETQYFGPGTRLLVL.

The chain has TRBV6-1 and TRBJ2-7; D not resolved. Germline V gene sequence: CDR1 MNHNS, CDR2 SASEGT. This CDR3 spans 13 amino acids. V gave up 10 bases and J gave up 5 bases, with 18 bases separating them. The CDR3 DNA sequence: TGTGCCACCAACCCGACAATTTTGCACGAGCAGTACTTC. Translated, it gives CATNPTILHEQYF.

The V call is TRBV6-6, the J call TRBJ2-1; 10 positions agree with TRBD2. J lost 8 bases, V lost 0 bases, and 7 bases had no gene match. The CDR3 has 16 residues. In germline, CDR1 is MNHNY, CDR2 SVGAGI (reference sequence). The CDR3 DNA sequence: TGTGCCAGCAGTTACTCGTCTAGCGGGGGACCGGATGAGCAGTTCTTC. Amino acid sequence: CASSYSSSGGPDEQFF.

The rearrangement links TRBV29-1 to TRBJ2-5; 13 positions match TRBD2. J was trimmed by 5 bases and V by 3 bases; bases with no gene match: 6. The CDR3 loop spans 15 amino acids. Germline values: CDR1 SQVTM, CDR2 ANQGSEA. CDR3 sequence: CSVDGLAGDWETQYF. The CDR3 bases are TGCAGCGTTGATGGACTAGCGGGAGACTGGGAGACCCAGTACTTC.

The chain recombines TRBV11-2 with TRBJ2-5; a weak D match, TRBD1 (7 bases). CDR1 is SGHAT, CDR2 FQNNGV, per germline. The length of the CDR3 is 16 residues. V was shortened by 2 bases and J by 1 base, with 14 bases between the two germline ends. CDR3 amino acids: CASSLFRGAAQETQYF. CDR3 nucleotides: TGTGCCAGCAGCTTATTCAGGGGGGCGGCCCAAGAGACCCAGTACTTC.